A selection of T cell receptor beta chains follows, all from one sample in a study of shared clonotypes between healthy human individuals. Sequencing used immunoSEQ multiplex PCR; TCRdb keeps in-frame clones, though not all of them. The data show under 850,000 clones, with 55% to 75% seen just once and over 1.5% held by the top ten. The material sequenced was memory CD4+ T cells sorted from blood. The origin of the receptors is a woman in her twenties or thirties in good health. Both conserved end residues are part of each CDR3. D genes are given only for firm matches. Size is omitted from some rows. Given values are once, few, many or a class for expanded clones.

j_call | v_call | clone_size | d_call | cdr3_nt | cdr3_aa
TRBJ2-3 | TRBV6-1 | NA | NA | TGTGCCAGCAGTGAGTCTAGAACAGATACGCAGTATTTT | CASSESRTDTQYF
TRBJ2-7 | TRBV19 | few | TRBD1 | TGTGCCAGTAGTGCTCGACAGGGGCGGTACGAGCAGTACTTC | CASSARQGRYEQYF
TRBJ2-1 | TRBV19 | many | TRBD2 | TGTGCCAGTAGTACAACTAGCGGGAGCTACAATGAGCAGTTCTTC | CASSTTSGSYNEQFF
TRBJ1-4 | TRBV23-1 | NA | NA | TGCGCCAGCAGTCAATTGGCGCGGGCGGGGGGTTTATGGGAAAAACTGTTTTTT | CASSQLARAGGLWEKLFF
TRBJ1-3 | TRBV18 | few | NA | TGTGCCAGCTCACCAATACCTGACCTCTGGTCTGGAAACACCATATATTTT | CASSPIPDLWSGNTIYF
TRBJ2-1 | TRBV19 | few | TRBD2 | TGTGCCAGTAGTATAATTCTAGCGGGTGAGCAGTTCTTC | CASSIILAGEQFF
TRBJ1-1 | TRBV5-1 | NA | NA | TGCGCCAGCAGCTTGGCCTTCCTCGGGCTTATGAACACTGAAGCTTTCTTT | CASSLAFLGLMNTEAFF
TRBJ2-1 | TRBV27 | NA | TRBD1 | TGTGCCAGCAGTTTTTCCGACAGGGGCGGCTACAATGAGCAGTTCTTC | CASSFSDRGGYNEQFF
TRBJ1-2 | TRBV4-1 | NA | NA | TGCGCCAGCAGCCAAGCCTCGGTGGATAGCTATGGCTACACCTTC | CASSQASVDSYGYTF
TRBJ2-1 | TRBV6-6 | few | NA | TGTGCCAGCAGTTACTCACCCGGGAGATACAATGAGCAGTTCTTC | CASSYSPGRYNEQFF
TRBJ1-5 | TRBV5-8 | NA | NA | TGTGCCAGCAGCTTGGGATGGAGCGATCAGCCCCAGCATTTT | CASSLGWSDQPQHF
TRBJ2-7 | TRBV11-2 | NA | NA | TGTGCCAGCAGTCCAGGCCGGGGGCGTATAACCCACGAGCAGTACTTC | CASSPGRGRITHEQYF
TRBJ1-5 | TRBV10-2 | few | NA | TGCGCCAGCTTGAGGGTCGGCAATCAGCCCCAGCATTTT | CASLRVGNQPQHF
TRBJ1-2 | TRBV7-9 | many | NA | TGTGCCAGCAGCTTAGATAACTATGGCTACACCTTC | CASSLDNYGYTF
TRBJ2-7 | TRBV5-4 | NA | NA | TGTGCCAGCAGCAGCCCCAGGGGGGTGTCCTACGAGCAGTACTTC | CASSSPRGVSYEQYF
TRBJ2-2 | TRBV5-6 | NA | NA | TGTGCCAGCACCTTCCTCACCGGGGAGCTGTTTTTT | CASTFLTGELFF
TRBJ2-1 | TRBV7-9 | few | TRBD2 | TGTGCCAGCAGCCCGATGACTAGCGGGGCGAGCTCCTACAATGAGCAGTTCTTC | CASSPMTSGASSYNEQFF
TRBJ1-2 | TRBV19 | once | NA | TGTGCCAGTAAGGGGGAAGCAGGCGATAACTATGGCTACACCTTC | CASKGEAGDNYGYTF
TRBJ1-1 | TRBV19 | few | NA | TGTGCCAGTAGCCCTCAGAGGAACACTGAAGCTTTCTTT | CASSPQRNTEAFF
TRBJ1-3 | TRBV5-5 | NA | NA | TGTGCCAGCAGCTCGGGGGGAACAGGGACCTCTGGAAACACCATATATTTT | CASSSGGTGTSGNTIYF
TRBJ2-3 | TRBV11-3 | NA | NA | TGTGCCAGCAGCTCCTCGGGGACGAACGGGGGTACGCAGTATTTT | CASSSSGTNGGTQYF
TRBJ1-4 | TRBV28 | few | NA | TGTGCCAGCACGGCCGGGGGGCACGCTGAAAAACTGTTTTTT | CASTAGGHAEKLFF
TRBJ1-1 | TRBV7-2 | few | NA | TGTGCCAGCAGTCCCAGAACGCAGAACGAAGCTTTCTTT | CASSPRTQNEAFF
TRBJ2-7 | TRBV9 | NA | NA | TGTGCCAGCAGCGTAGCCGAGGCCCGGGAGAATGGCGAGCAGTACTTC | CASSVAEARENGEQYF
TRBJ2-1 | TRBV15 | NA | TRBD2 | TGTGCCACCAGCTGGAGCGGGATCGGTTACAATGAGCAGTTCTTC | CATSWSGIGYNEQFF
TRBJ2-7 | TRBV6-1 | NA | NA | TGTGCCAGCAGTGGGGCTCTCTACGAGCAGTACTTC | CASSGALYEQYF
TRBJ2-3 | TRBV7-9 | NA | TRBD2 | TGTGCCAGCAGCTCATTAGCGGGAGTAAGAGTCGCAGATACGCAGTATTTT | CASSSLAGVRVADTQYF
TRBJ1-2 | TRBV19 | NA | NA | TGTGCCAGTACCGCTTCAGGGACTAAAGCGGCCACCTTC | CASTASGTKAATF
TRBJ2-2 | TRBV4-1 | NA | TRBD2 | TGCGCCACCTCGGGGGGGGGTTGGACTAGCGGGAGGATCACCGGGGAGCTGTTTTTT | CATSGGGWTSGRITGELFF
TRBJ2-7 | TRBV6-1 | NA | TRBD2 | TGTGCCAGCAGTGCGACGGGGGGCGAGCAGTACTTC | CASSATGGEQYF
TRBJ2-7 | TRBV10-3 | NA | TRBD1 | TGTGCCATCAGTCCAGGGGGAAAGGGGTCCTACGAGCAGTACTTC | CAISPGGKGSYEQYF
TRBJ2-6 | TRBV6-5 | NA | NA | TGTGCCAGCAGGGCGGGGCGGCCTGGGGCCAACGTCCTGACTTTC | CASRAGRPGANVLTF
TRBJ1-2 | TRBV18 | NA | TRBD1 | TGTGCCAGCTCAACAGGGGGGGACTATGGCTACACCTTC | CASSTGGDYGYTF
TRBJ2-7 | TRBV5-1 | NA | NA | TGCGCCAGCAGCTTGGCATCAACTAGCCCCCAGCAGTACTTC | CASSLASTSPQQYF
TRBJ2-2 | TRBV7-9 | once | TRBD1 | TGTGCCAGCAACCTATTGGGATCGACAGGGAGAATAGACACCGGGGAGCTGTTTTTT | CASNLLGSTGRIDTGELFF
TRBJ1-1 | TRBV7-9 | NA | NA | TGTGCCAGCAGCTCGGCCCGGGCCGTGAACACTGAAGCTTTCTTT | CASSSARAVNTEAFF
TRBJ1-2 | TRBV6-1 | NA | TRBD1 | TGTGCCAGCAGTGAGATGGACAGGAGTTATGGCTACACCTTC | CASSEMDRSYGYTF
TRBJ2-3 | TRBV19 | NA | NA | TGTGCCAGTAGTTCGGGGGATACGCAGTATTTT | CASSSGDTQYF
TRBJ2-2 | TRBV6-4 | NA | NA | TGTGCCAGCAGTGAGGGGGAGGAGACCGGGGAGCTGTTTTTT | CASSEGEETGELFF
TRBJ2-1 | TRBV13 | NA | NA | TGTGCCAGCAGCTCGGCTCGATGGACGGATGCCTACAATGAGCAGTTCTTC | CASSSARWTDAYNEQFF
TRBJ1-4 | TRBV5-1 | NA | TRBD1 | TGCGCCAGCAGCCCTTATCCGGGACAGGGTGGTGAAAAACTGTTTTTT | CASSPYPGQGGEKLFF
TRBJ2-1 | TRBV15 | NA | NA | TGTGCCACCAGCAGAGATAGATTTGGCAATGAGCAGTTCTTC | CATSRDRFGNEQFF